The present TCR beta chain was sequenced within a study of T cell responses to AZD1222 COVID-19 vaccine. Study findings and constraints: The donor cohort was predominantly white British with a female majority, and clonal diversity may have been underestimated.

With 5 bases removed from V and 8 bases from J, the gap between germline ends came to 4 bases. CDR3 size: 10 residues. Germline CDR1 is SGHDT and CDR2 is YYEEEE. The method was immunoSEQ multiplex PCR; TCRdb's version includes in-frame clones alone and lacks a portion of them. The sample gives more than 95,000 clones, 85% to 95% of which show up once; 4.5% to 5% is in the top ten. With respect to this clone: Its antigen is unidentified.

The receptor comes from an adult in good health. Here the sequenced sample was peripheral blood, taken on day 0 of AZD1222 vaccination. The rearrangement joins TRBV5-6 to TRBJ1-4; D is ambiguous. CDR3 residues: CASREEKLFF. DNA for the CDR3: TGTGCCAGCAGGGAGGAAAAACTGTTTTTT.